Listed here are 19 T cell receptor beta chains from one sample, sequenced in a study of T cell responses to AZD1222 COVID-19 vaccine. TCRdb's copy holds only in-frame clones and misses some; the assay was immunoSEQ multiplex PCR. The sample consists of approximately 65,000 clones, 80% to 85% of them appearing once. The material sequenced was peripheral blood, taken on day 0 of AZD1222 vaccination. The source of these receptors is an adult in good health.

The chain couples TRBV12-3 or TRBV12-4 to TRBJ2-3; 8 nucleotides agree with TRBD1. The CDR3 is made up of 13 amino acids. Losses at the gene ends were 6 bases for V and 4 bases for J; bases not matched to a gene: 3. The CDR3 protein is CASSGQGPDTQYF. In DNA form, the CDR3 reads TGTGCCAGCAGCGGACAGGGCCCAGATACGCAGTATTTT.

The rearrangement uses TRBV28 and TRBJ2-1; 10 bases map to TRBD1. There are 14 residues in the CDR3. V was pared by 6 bases and J by 7 bases, with 6 bases of the junction left unmatched. The germline CDR1 and CDR2 sequences are MDHEN and SYDVKM. The CDR3 DNA reads as TGTGCCAGCAGCGGGACAGGGGTCAGGAATGAGCAGTTCTTC. This codes for CASSGTGVRNEQFF.

The J gene is TRBJ2-2, the V gene TRBV30, with 9 bases aligning to TRBD1. CDR1 and CDR2 (germline): GTSNPN, SVGIG (reference sequence). The CDR3 is made up of 14 amino acids. V shed 5 bases and J 4 bases; nucleotides not matched to a gene: 5. CDR3 amino acids: CAWEPGQGTGELFF. The CDR3 nucleotides are TGTGCCTGGGAACCGGGACAGGGCACCGGGGAGCTGTTTTTT.

J is TRBJ2-6 and V is TRBV11-3; D is unclear. This CDR3 has 16 residues. V lost 2 bases and J lost 0, with 8 bases in between. The germline V gene has CDR1 SGHNT and CDR2 YENEEA. The CDR3 region is CASSLSSGSGANVLTF. CDR3 DNA sequence: TGTGCCAGCAGCTTAAGTTCGGGCTCTGGGGCCAACGTCCTGACTTTC.

Only a few counts were recorded for this clone. CDR3 in amino acids: CASSSRTGENEKLFF. The DNA of the CDR3 is TGTGCCAGCAGCTCGCGGACAGGAGAGAATGAAAAACTGTTTTTT. The chain couples TRBV5-4 to TRBJ1-4, with TRBD1 identical over 7 bases. The V and J ends lost 3 bases and 5 bases, in that order; junction bases with no gene match: 7. The CDR3 covers 15 residues. CDR1 SGHNT and CDR2 YYREEE come from the germline V gene (reference sequence).

The chain employs TRBV5-8 and TRBJ1-3; D ambiguous. The CDR3 loop spans 14 amino acids. V was pared by 4 bases and J by 3 bases, with 11 bases between. Germline CDR1 is SGHTS and CDR2 is YDEGEE. CDR3 loop: CASSLGGYGNTIYF. CDR3 coding DNA: TGTGCCAGCAGCCTCGGAGGGTATGGAAACACCATATATTTT.

V and J are TRBV5-1 and TRBJ1-1, with D possibly TRBD1 on 6 matching bases. The CDR3 length is 14 residues. Trimming cost V 4 bases and J 1 base, with 11 bases left between them. The germline V gene encodes CDR1 SGHRS and CDR2 YFSETQ. The CDR3 region is CASSTGTENTEAFF. CDR3 sequence (DNA): TGCGCCAGCAGCACAGGGACGGAGAACACTGAAGCTTTCTTT.

The chain has TRBV10-3 and TRBJ1-1; maybe TRBD1 (6 bases). The CDR3 loop spans 13 amino acids. V shed 8 bases and J shed 1 base, with 11 bases lying between them. CDR1 is ENHRY and CDR2 is SYGVKD in the germline V gene. The CDR3 loop reads CAIQQGWNTEAFF. The CDR3, as DNA: TGTGCCATCCAACAGGGCTGGAACACTGAAGCTTTCTTT.

The J gene is TRBJ2-5, the V gene TRBV24-1; the D is unclear. The germline V and J ends were trimmed by 2 bases and 0 bases, with 0 bases remaining between them. Germline loops: CDR1 KGHDR, CDR2 SFDVKD. CDR3 length equals 12 residues. CDR3 in DNA: TGTGCCACCAGTGATTACCAAGAGACCCAGTACTTC. Protein: CATSDYQETQYF.

V gene TRBV7-2 combines with J gene TRBJ1-4, with D unresolved. Trimming pared 4 bases from V and 6 bases from J, leaving 12 bases between. The CDR3 is made up of 14 amino acids. Per germline, CDR1 SGHTA and CDR2 FQGNSA. The CDR3 protein is CASSSSRVDEKLFF. The CDR3 nucleotides are TGTGCCAGCAGCTCGAGCCGGGTGGATGAAAAACTGTTTTTT.

This clone has more than one count but fewer than ten. The chain is built from TRBV30 and TRBJ1-5, with D perhaps matching TRBD1 (5 bases). Germline assignment: CDR1 GTSNPN and CDR2 SVGIG (reference sequence). Trimming cost V 2 bases and J 3 bases, with 8 bases left between them. The CDR3 runs 13 residues. The CDR3: CAWSHRYNQPQHF. The CDR3 nucleotides are TGTGCCTGGAGTCACAGGTACAATCAGCCCCAGCATTTT.

CDR3 in amino acids: CASSLLGAGQETQYF. The CDR3 DNA sequence: TGTGCCAGCAGCCTTTTGGGGGCGGGGCAAGAGACCCAGTACTTC. The rearrangement joins TRBV3-1 (or the pseudogene TRBV3-2) to TRBJ2-5; D may be TRBD1 or TRBD2 (6 bases each). Germline assignment: CDR1 LGHDT and CDR2 YNNKEL (reference sequence). The CDR3 length is 15 residues. Trimming took 4 bases from V and 2 from J, leaving 14 bases between them.

This sequence joins TRBV30 and TRBJ2-7, with 7 bases identical to TRBD2. CDR3 length: 14 residues. Germline V lookup: CDR1 GTSNPN, CDR2 SVGIG (reference sequence). Germline trimming cut 1 base from V and 5 bases from J; bases unmatched to any gene: 8. CDR3 DNA sequence: TGTGCCTGGAGTGAGCGGGGCCGGCAAAACGAGCAGTACTTC. Translation gives CAWSERGRQNEQYF.

J is TRBJ2-3 and V is TRBV11-2, with 8 bases identical to TRBD1. The trim removed 5 bases at V and 2 bases at J, leaving 6 bases unmatched. This CDR3 contains 15 residues. Germline loops: CDR1 SGHAT, CDR2 FQNNGV. CDR3 loop: CASSPGQGLTDTQYF. In DNA form, the CDR3 reads TGTGCCAGCAGCCCCGGACAGGGCCTCACAGATACGCAGTATTTT.

This clone appeared a single time. The CDR3 protein is CASRPGLPSDEQYF. The DNA of the CDR3 is TGTGCCAGTAGACCGGGACTACCCTCGGACGAGCAGTACTTC. The chain recombines TRBV19 with TRBJ2-7, with 7 bases aligning to TRBD2. The junction had 10 bases not matched to a gene; V was cut back by 6 bases and J by 5 bases. The V gene's germline CDR1 is LNHDA and CDR2 SQIVND (reference sequence). The CDR3 contains 14 residues.

This clone was recorded only once. The J gene is TRBJ2-2, the V gene TRBV4-2; D is ambiguous. Germline V lookup: CDR1 LGHNA, CDR2 YNFKEQ. The CDR3 has 13 amino acids. V lost 2 bases and J lost 5, with 6 bases in between. CDR3 region: CASSQLQTGELFF. The CDR3 region has the DNA TGTGCCAGCAGCCAACTCCAAACCGGGGAGCTGTTTTTT.

This chain joins TRBV7-9 and TRBJ1-3; D gene uncertain. From germline, CDR1 is SEHNR and CDR2 FQNEAQ (reference sequence). V lost 0 bases, J lost 0 bases, and 9 bases lay in between. The CDR3 loop spans 16 amino acids. CDR3 in amino acids: CASSLALYSSGNTIYF. The CDR3 region has the DNA TGTGCCAGCAGCTTAGCGCTGTACAGCTCTGGAAACACCATATATTTT.

The chain links TRBV21-1 to TRBJ1-6; TRBD1, the D gene given by the table, was not confirmed from the DNA. TRBV21-1 is tagged as a pseudogene. The CDR3 has 15 residues. CDR3 residues: CASSKYDRDDSPLHF. CDR3 coding DNA: TGTGCCAGCAGCAAATATGACAGGGATGATTCACCCCTCCACTTT.

This clone was seen a few times. The chain carries TRBV6-2 or TRBV6-3 and TRBJ1-2; D not certain. The CDR3 runs to 15 residues. V lost 2 bases, J lost 8 bases, and 18 bases lay in between. In germline, CDR1 is MNHEY, CDR2 SVGEGT. As DNA, the CDR3 is TGTGCCAGCAGTTACGACCCGCGGGCGCCTGGGGGCTACACCTTC. Protein: CASSYDPRAPGGYTF.